These 15 T cell receptor beta chains were sequenced from one sample in a study of CD8+ T cells in alopecia areata. RNA was extracted and reverse transcribed into cDNA as the sequencing template. Assay: immunoSEQ multiplex PCR; the TCRdb copy retains only in-frame clones and omits some. The sample holds about 210,000 clones, approximately 72% seen once. The sample's treatment: oral pan-JAK inhibitor, 5-10 mg twice daily. The source was CD4+ T cells sorted from blood, collected around week 46, from a patient treated with tofacitinib. These receptors all stem from a human donor with alopecia areata.

This clone occurred a few times. The J gene is TRBJ1-2, the V gene TRBV20-1; D unresolved. Trimming left V 2 bases short and J 3 bases short, with 4 bases between. Germline-derived CDR1 and CDR2 are DFQATT and SNEGSKA (reference sequence). The CDR3 covers 11 residues. CDR3 residues: CSARSDYGYTF. Here the CDR3 DNA reads TGCAGTGCTAGAAGCGACTATGGCTACACCTTC.

The J gene is TRBJ2-7, the V gene TRBV7-2; D tentatively reads TRBD1 or TRBD2 (5 bases each). V lost 8 bases and J lost 1, with 9 bases in between. Per the germline V gene, CDR1 is SGHTA and CDR2 is FQGNSA. The CDR3 has 12 residues. The CDR3: CASSGPSYEQYF. The CDR3 region has the DNA TGTGCCAGCTCGGGACCTTCCTACGAGCAGTACTTC.

This clone was detected a few times. This chain joins TRBV29-1 and TRBJ1-1; D is undetermined. Germline lookup yields CDR1 SQVTM and CDR2 ANQGSEA. The CDR3 covers 12 residues. Trimming took 4 bases from V and 0 from J, leaving 6 bases between them. In DNA form, the CDR3 reads TGCAGCGTTGTAGCAGTGAACACTGAAGCTTTCTTT. Its protein is CSVVAVNTEAFF.

The chain links TRBV27 to TRBJ1-2; D gene uncertain. Trimming left V 6 bases short and J 3 bases short, with 14 bases between. The CDR3 has 14 residues. CDR1 and CDR2 from the germline V gene are MNHEY and SMNVEV (reference sequence). CDR3 DNA sequence: TGTGCCAGCAGGGGAGAGGGTTGGGACTATGGCTACACCTTC. Translating it yields CASRGEGWDYGYTF.

This clone came up many times. The chain recombines TRBV11-2 with TRBJ2-7, with 8 bases lining up with TRBD1. There are 17 residues in the CDR3. CDR1 and CDR2 (germline): SGHAT, FQNNGV. V shed 5 bases, J shed 3 bases, and the junction held 15 bases outside the gene matches. As DNA, the CDR3 is TGTGCCAGCAGCACCCGCTCCAGGACAGGGATCATCTACGAGCAGTACTTC. Its translation: CASSTRSRTGIIYEQYF.

The sample holds a few counts of this clone. The chain recombines TRBV4-3 with TRBJ2-2; D could derive from TRBD1 or TRBD2 (5 bases each). The CDR3 extends over 15 amino acids. Looked up from germline, CDR1 is LGHNA and CDR2 is YSLEER. V was trimmed by 4 bases and J by 0 bases, leaving 9 bases between them. The CDR3 nucleotides are TGCGCCAGCAGCCTCGGGACGGCGAACACCGGGGAGCTGTTTTTT. It translates to CASSLGTANTGELFF.

Relative to its sample, this clone is medium-sized. V is TRBV10-3 and J is TRBJ2-1, with 7 bases fitting TRBD2. The V gene's germline CDR1 is ENHRY and CDR2 SYGVKD. V lost 8 bases to trimming and J lost 6 bases; unmatched junction nucleotides: 1. This CDR3 has 11 amino acids. The CDR3 nucleotides are TGTGCCATCGGGGGGGGCAATGAGCAGTTCTTC. Translated, it gives CAIGGGNEQFF.

The V gene is TRBV25-1, the J gene TRBJ2-1; maybe TRBD1 (5 bases). V was cut by 4 bases and J by 13 bases, with 23 bases left in between. The germline gives CDR1 MGHDK, CDR2 SYGVNS. The CDR3 contains 15 residues. CDR3 sequence reads: CASSATIDKTREQFF. CDR3 coding DNA: TGTGCCAGCAGTGCTACGATCGATAAAACCAGGGAACAGTTCTTC.

The chain carries TRBV4-3 and TRBJ1-2; a weak D match, TRBD1 (6 bases). The CDR3 is 14 residues long. V was shortened by 1 base and J by 2 bases, with 8 bases between the two germline ends. Germline CDR1 LGHNA, CDR2 YSLEER. The chain's CDR3 is CASSQVGANYGYTF. CDR3 nucleotides: TGCGCCAGCAGCCAAGTGGGGGCAAACTATGGCTACACCTTC.

CDR3 region: CASSLMADTQYF. The CDR3 coding sequence is TGTGCCAGCTCACTTATGGCAGATACGCAGTATTTT. The chain couples TRBV18 to TRBJ2-3; D unresolved. CDR1 and CDR2 from the germline V gene are KGHSH and LQKENI. This CDR3 spans 12 amino acids. V was cut by 4 bases and J by 4 bases, with 6 bases left in between. Drawing the rest from reference TRBV18 and TRBJ2-3, the complete variable domain is NAGVMQNPRHLVRRRGQEARLRCSPMKGHSHVYWYRQLPEEGLKFMVYLQKENIIDESGMPKERFSAEFPKEGPSILRIQQVVRGDSAAYFCASSLMADTQYFGPGTRLTVL.

This clone has just a few counts. V is TRBV13 and J is TRBJ2-4; 10 bases line up with TRBD1. The CDR3 runs 15 residues. V lost 5 bases to trimming and J lost 4 bases; unmatched junction nucleotides: 5. Germline V CDR1 and CDR2: PRHDT, FYEKMQ (reference sequence). This CDR3 reads CASSTPGQGKNIQYF. The CDR3 DNA sequence: TGTGCCAGCAGCACACCGGGACAGGGGAAAAACATTCAGTACTTC.

Concerning this clone itself: The junction departs from the called germline gene at one end, perhaps through a read error. J is TRBJ1-1 and V is TRBV19; D is uncertain. CDR1 and CDR2 (germline): LNHDA, SQIVND (reference sequence). This CDR3 is 13 amino acids long. The CDR3 nucleotides read TGTGCCAGTAGGATAGAGATGAACACTGAAGCTTTCTTT. Translating gives CASRIEMNTEAFF.

This clone was seen only once. The chain is built from TRBV9 and TRBJ2-3; 11 bases align to TRBD2. The CDR3 runs 16 residues. The germline gives CDR1 SGDLS, CDR2 YYNGEE. With V trimmed by 4 bases and J by 2 bases, 6 bases remained unmatched. CDR3 residues: CASSLGLADFTDTQYF. For the CDR3, the DNA is TGTGCCAGCAGCCTGGGACTAGCGGATTTCACAGATACGCAGTATTTT.

This clone showed up just a few times. V and J are TRBV6-1 and TRBJ2-7; 8 bases align to TRBD2. The CDR3 runs to 15 residues. Per the germline V gene, CDR1 is MNHNS and CDR2 is SASEGT. V lost 3 bases and J lost 0; bases outside the gene matches: 4. The CDR3 protein is CASSDTSGSSYEQYF. DNA of the CDR3: TGTGCCAGCAGTGATACTAGCGGTAGCTCCTACGAGCAGTACTTC.

The rearrangement joins TRBV4-2 to TRBJ2-2, with TRBD2 as a possible D gene (6 bases). Per the germline V gene, CDR1 is LGHNA and CDR2 is YNFKEQ. This CDR3 is built from 14 residues. With 2 bases removed from V and 6 bases from J, the gap between germline ends came to 10 bases. CDR3 bases: TGTGCCAGCAGCCAACCATGGGGGGCCGGGGAGCTGTTTTTT. This codes for CASSQPWGAGELFF.